A single sample is the source of the 19 T cell receptor beta chains below, sequenced in a study of T cell responses to AZD1222 COVID-19 vaccine (dated by TCRdb to the early 2020s). Library preparation used the immunoSEQ multiplex PCR assay. TCRdb took over this immuneACCESS table, retaining in-frame rearrangements with V and J assigned. Such tables are incomplete; in checked studies, under half of the missing clones stem from an unresolved V gene, and the remainder is unexplained. For this sample there are about 150,000 clones; more than 85% appear just once. Together, the top ten hold about 7% of the sample. Explained via the paper, the time point label denotes: sample from adult after SARS-CoV-2 infection, after symptom onset. Sequenced material: peripheral blood, taken after recovery from COVID-19. These receptors originate from an adult who had recovered from COVID-19.

This chain links TRBV6-1 with TRBJ1-2, with 7 bases matching TRBD1. Germline V CDR1 and CDR2: MNHNS, SASEGT. J was trimmed by 5 bases and V by 2 bases; bases with no gene match: 26. This CDR3 is 21 amino acids long. The CDR3 here is CASSEWRRGLRTGQGTYGYTF. The CDR3 nucleotides are TGTGCCAGCAGTGAATGGAGGAGGGGACTTCGGACAGGCCAGGGAACGTATGGCTACACCTTC.

The rearrangement links TRBV29-1 to TRBJ2-7; 7 nucleotides line up with TRBD1. The length of the CDR3 is 12 residues. Per germline, CDR1 SQVTM and CDR2 ANQGSEA. Trimming at V came to 7 bases and at J to 1 base, leaving 4 bases not matched to a gene. This CDR3 reads CSGTGQSYEQYF. For the CDR3, the DNA is TGCAGCGGTACGGGACAGTCCTACGAGCAGTACTTC.

This chain uses TRBV28 with TRBJ2-1; 12 bases map to TRBD2. CDR1 MDHEN and CDR2 SYDVKM come from the germline V gene. The CDR3 contains 18 residues. The ends lost 6 bases at V and 1 base at J; junction bases unmatched: 10. The CDR3 coding sequence is TGTGCCAGCAGCTCACTAGCGGGAGGTGAGAGGTCCTACAATGAGCAGTTCTTC. Translated, it gives CASSSLAGGERSYNEQFF.

This sequence joins TRBV6-1 and TRBJ1-1; D may be TRBD1 (5 bases). CDR3 length: 13 amino acids. CDR1 MNHNS and CDR2 SASEGT come from the germline V gene. V lost 8 bases, J lost 3 bases, and 13 bases lay in between. The CDR3: CASRILGDTEAFF. CDR3 bases: TGTGCCAGCCGGATACTAGGGGACACTGAAGCTTTCTTT.

The V call is TRBV6-5, the J call TRBJ1-4, with D hard to call. From germline, CDR1 is MNHEY and CDR2 SVGAGI. The ends were cut back, 8 bases at V and 2 bases at J, with 3 bases in the middle. The CDR3 has 11 residues. The CDR3, as DNA: TGTGCCAGCGGGACTAATGAAAAACTGTTTTTT. Its translation is CASGTNEKLFF.

The J gene is TRBJ2-7, the V gene TRBV5-1; D assignment may be TRBD1 or TRBD2 (5 bases each). The CDR3 covers 14 residues. With 0 bases removed from V and 0 bases from J, the gap between germline ends came to 7 bases. CDR1 SGHRS and CDR2 YFSETQ come from the germline V gene. CDR3 residues: CASSLGGDSYEQYF. CDR3 DNA: TGCGCCAGCAGCTTGGGAGGGGACTCCTACGAGCAGTACTTC.

V is TRBV6-2 or TRBV6-3 and J is TRBJ2-2; D not certain. This CDR3 has 13 amino acids. Trimming pared 6 bases from V and 7 bases from J, leaving 12 bases between. Germline values: CDR1 MNHEY, CDR2 SVGEGT. The CDR3 loop is CASSSRINGELFF. The CDR3 DNA reads as TGTGCCAGCAGCTCCCGAATAAACGGGGAGCTGTTTTTT.

The gene calls are TRBV27 and TRBJ2-5, with 10 bases identical to TRBD1. The CDR3 extends over 15 amino acids. Looked up from germline, CDR1 is MNHEY and CDR2 is SMNVEV (reference sequence). V dropped 6 bases and J dropped 5; count of bases not matched to a gene: 9. As DNA, the CDR3 is TGTGCCAGCAGGTCCCGGGACAGGGGTCGGGAGACCCAGTACTTC. Protein: CASRSRDRGRETQYF.

This clone was counted a few times. The chain employs TRBV3-1 (or the pseudogene TRBV3-2) and TRBJ2-7, with 10 positions matching TRBD2. The germline V gene has CDR1 LGHDT and CDR2 YNNKEL (reference sequence). V gave up 4 bases and J gave up 6 bases; unmatched junction bases: 9. The CDR3 is made up of 15 amino acids. The CDR3 protein is CASSLSIAGGGEQYF. The CDR3 coding sequence is TGTGCCAGCAGCCTTTCCATAGCGGGAGGTGGCGAGCAGTACTTC.

The CDR3 loop is CASSLGQGEPGYTF. In DNA form, the CDR3 reads TGCGCCAGCAGCTTGGGGCAGGGAGAGCCTGGCTACACCTTC. This chain uses TRBV5-1 with TRBJ1-2, with TRBD1 as a possible D gene (5 bases). The CDR3 sequence is 14 residues long. Per germline, CDR1 SGHRS and CDR2 YFSETQ. Trimming removed 0 bases from V and 7 bases from J, with 13 bases in between. The whole variable domain, remainder taken from reference TRBV5-1 and TRBJ1-2, is KAGVTQTPRYLIKTRGQQVTLSCSPISGHRSVSWYQQTPGQGLQFLFEYFSETQRNKGNFPGRFSGRQFSNSRSEMNVSTLELGDSALYLCASSLGQGEPGYTFGSGTRLTVV.

The rearrangement uses TRBV18 and TRBJ1-2, with D unclear. Deletions cut 2 bases from V and 4 bases from J, with 8 bases between. CDR3 length: 13 residues. Per germline, CDR1 KGHSH and CDR2 LQKENI. In nucleotides, the CDR3 is TGTGCCAGCTCACCAGAGGGAGTCTATGGCTACACCTTC. It is translated as CASSPEGVYGYTF.

J is TRBJ1-2 and V is TRBV7-9; no clear D. Between the trimmed V and J ends, which lost 4 bases and 6 bases, there was a span of 15 bases. The CDR3 has 14 amino acids. CDR1 and CDR2 (germline): SEHNR, FQNEAQ (reference sequence). The CDR3 spells CASSWVRGMDGYTF. CDR3 in DNA: TGTGCCAGCAGCTGGGTCCGGGGTATGGATGGCTACACCTTC.

The chain is built from TRBV19 and TRBJ1-5, with D uncertain. Per germline, CDR1 LNHDA and CDR2 SQIVND (reference sequence). V shed 3 bases and J shed 3 bases, with 12 bases lying between them. The CDR3 has 15 amino acids. The CDR3 loop is CASSMGQFSNQPQHF. CDR3 nucleotide sequence: TGTGCCAGTAGTATGGGCCAGTTTTCCAATCAGCCCCAGCATTTT.

For the CDR3, the DNA is TGTGCCAGCAGCTTGTCCGGCAGGCGGTATGAAAAACTGTTTTTT. Translation gives CASSLSGRRYEKLFF. The genes are TRBV5-6 and TRBJ1-4, with D unresolved. The CDR3 is 15 amino acids. Trimming shortened V by 1 base and J by 6 bases, and 13 bases separated the two germline ends. The germline V gene has CDR1 SGHDT and CDR2 YYEEEE. The full variable domain, its missing parts supplied by reference TRBV5-6 and TRBJ1-4, is DAGVTQSPTHLIKTRGQQVTLRCSPKSGHDTVSWYQQALGQGPQFIFQYYEEEERQRGNFPDRFSGHQFPNYSSELNVNALLLGDSALYLCASSLSGRRYEKLFFGSGTQLSVL.

The CDR3 DNA sequence: TGTGCCAGCAGTTTAGGGGCGGGGGTTGTGAACACTGAAGCTTTCTTT. This gives the protein CASSLGAGVVNTEAFF. The genes are TRBV27 and TRBJ1-1, with D perhaps TRBD1 (5 bases). The CDR3 runs 16 residues. The V and J ends lost 2 bases and 0 bases respectively, with 13 bases between them. Germline V CDR1 and CDR2: MNHEY, SMNVEV (reference sequence).

The gene calls are TRBV5-6 and TRBJ2-7; D gene ambiguous. Trimming removed 2 bases from V and 3 bases from J, with 12 bases in between. Germline V gene data show CDR1 as SGHDT and CDR2 as YYEEEE. The CDR3 consists of 14 residues. Here the CDR3 DNA reads TGTGCCAGCAGCTTTAGGAAGGGTATCTACGAGCAGTACTTC. Translating gives CASSFRKGIYEQYF.

The V gene is TRBV5-5, the J gene TRBJ2-7, with D perhaps matching TRBD1 or TRBD2 (6 bases each). This CDR3 contains 15 residues. The V end was cut by 1 base, the J end by 2 bases, with 13 bases between. CDR1 and CDR2 (germline): SGHKS, YYEKEE (reference sequence). The CDR3 DNA sequence: TGTGCCAGCAGCTTGAGGAGGGGGACTCCCTACGAGCAGTACTTC. It yields the protein CASSLRRGTPYEQYF.

The chain employs TRBV19 and TRBJ1-1, with TRBD1 matching 8 bases. The J segment lost 5 bases and the V segment lost 7 bases, leaving 12 bases of the junction unmatched. CDR1 is LNHDA and CDR2 is SQIVND in the germline V gene (reference sequence). The CDR3 is made up of 15 amino acids. The CDR3: CASTTSDRVRTEAFF. In DNA form, the CDR3 reads TGTGCCAGTACCACTTCGGACAGGGTCAGGACTGAAGCTTTCTTT.

The chain uses TRBV24-1 and TRBJ1-5, with D perhaps matching TRBD1 (5 bases). Germline V gives CDR1 KGHDR, CDR2 SFDVKD. The CDR3 is made up of 15 amino acids. The germline V and J ends were trimmed by 4 bases and 4 bases, with 13 bases remaining between them. The chain's CDR3 is CATSEADTLNQPQHF. CDR3 sequence (DNA): TGTGCCACCAGTGAGGCGGACACCCTTAATCAGCCCCAGCATTTT.